This entry concerns a single T cell receptor beta chain. Antigen unknown. The CDR3 runs 15 residues. The J segment lost 3 bases and the V segment lost 7 bases, leaving 12 bases of the junction unmatched. Germline lookup yields CDR1 MNHNS and CDR2 SASEGT. The data derive from a study of T cells after yellow fever vaccination. As for the study in general: With SMART-Seq v4 Ultra Low Input, the fractions containing low cell numbers were prepared. Findings of the study overall: The study re-detected most primary-vaccination clones after the booster (96% CD4, roughly 85% CD8). The CD4 compartment and the CD8 compartment contained a small share of clonotypes in common.

TCRdb reprocessed the 5' RACE reads via MiXCR and lists one record per CDR3 protein. The sample consists of approximately 550,000 distinct CDR3 sequences, 19% of them appearing once. The specimen was PBMCs, collected 15 days after the yellow fever booster vaccination. This clonotype originated in a man aged 30 to 39 who received the YFV17D yellow fever vaccine. V gene TRBV6-1 combines with J gene TRBJ2-7; 7 bases align to TRBD2. Written as DNA, the CDR3 is TGTGCCAGCAAGGCCCTAGCGGACGGCGACTACGAGCAGTACTTC. Encoded protein: CASKALADGDYEQYF.